This T cell receptor beta chain was found in a study of blood T cell repertoires in COVID-19. This CDR3 spans 12 amino acids. The ends were cut back, 6 bases at V and 3 bases at J, with 9 bases in the middle. Germline assignment: CDR1 SEHNR and CDR2 FQNEAQ (reference sequence). Profiling relied on immunoSEQ multiplex PCR, and the TCRdb table lists in-frame clones only, not all of them. The sample records 150,000 or so clones, more than 70% being singletons. Sequencing was performed on PBMCs or T cells enriched from blood (not recorded which). The chain links TRBV7-9 to TRBJ2-7; tentatively, D is TRBD2 (5 bases). This sequence was found in a man aged 55-75 years who had recovered from COVID-19. DNA of the CDR3: TGTGCCAGCAGTCAAGGAGGCTACGAGCAGTACTTC. Translation gives CASSQGGYEQYF.